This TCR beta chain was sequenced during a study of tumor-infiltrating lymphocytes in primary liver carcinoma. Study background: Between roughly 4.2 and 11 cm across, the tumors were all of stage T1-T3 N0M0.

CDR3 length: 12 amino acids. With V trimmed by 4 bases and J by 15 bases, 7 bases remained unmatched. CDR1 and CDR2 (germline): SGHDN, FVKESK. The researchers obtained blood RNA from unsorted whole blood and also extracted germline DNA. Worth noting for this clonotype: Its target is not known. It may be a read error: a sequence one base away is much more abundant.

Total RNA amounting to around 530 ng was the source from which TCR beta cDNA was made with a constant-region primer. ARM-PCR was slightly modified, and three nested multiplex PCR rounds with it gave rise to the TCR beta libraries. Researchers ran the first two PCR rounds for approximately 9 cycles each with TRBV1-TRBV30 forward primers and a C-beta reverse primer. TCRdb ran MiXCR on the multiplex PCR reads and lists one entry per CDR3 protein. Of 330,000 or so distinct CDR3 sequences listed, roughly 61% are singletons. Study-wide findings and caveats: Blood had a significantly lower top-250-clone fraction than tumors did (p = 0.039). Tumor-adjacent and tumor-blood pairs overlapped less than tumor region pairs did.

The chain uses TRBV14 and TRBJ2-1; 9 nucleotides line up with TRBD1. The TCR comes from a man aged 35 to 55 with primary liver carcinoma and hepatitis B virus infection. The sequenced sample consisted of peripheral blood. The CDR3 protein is CASSRDREVRFF. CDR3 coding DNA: TGTGCCAGCAGCCGGGACAGGGAGGTACGGTTCTTC.